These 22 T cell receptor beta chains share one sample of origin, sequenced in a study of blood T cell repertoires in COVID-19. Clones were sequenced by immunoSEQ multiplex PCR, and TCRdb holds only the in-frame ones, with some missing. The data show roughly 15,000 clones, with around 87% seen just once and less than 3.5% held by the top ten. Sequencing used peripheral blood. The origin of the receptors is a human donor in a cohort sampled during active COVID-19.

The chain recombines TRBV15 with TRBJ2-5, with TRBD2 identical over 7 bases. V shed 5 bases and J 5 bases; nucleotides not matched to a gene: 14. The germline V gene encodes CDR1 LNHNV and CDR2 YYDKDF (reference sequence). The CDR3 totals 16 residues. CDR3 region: CATSGGRGRAWETQYF. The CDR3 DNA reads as TGTGCCACCAGCGGTGGCCGAGGGAGGGCCTGGGAGACCCAGTACTTC.

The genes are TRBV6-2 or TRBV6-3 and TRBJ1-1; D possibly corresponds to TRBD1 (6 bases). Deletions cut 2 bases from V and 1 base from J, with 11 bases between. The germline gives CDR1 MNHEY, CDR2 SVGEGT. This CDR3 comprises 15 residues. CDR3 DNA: TGTGCCAGCAGTTACGGGGGCAGTAGGAACACTGAAGCTTTCTTT. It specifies CASSYGGSRNTEAFF.

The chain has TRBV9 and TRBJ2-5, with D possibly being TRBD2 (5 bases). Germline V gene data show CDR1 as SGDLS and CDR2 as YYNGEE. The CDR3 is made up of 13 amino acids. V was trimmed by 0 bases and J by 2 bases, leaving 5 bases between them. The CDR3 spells CASSVAGQETQYF. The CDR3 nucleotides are TGTGCCAGCAGCGTAGCGGGGCAAGAGACCCAGTACTTC.

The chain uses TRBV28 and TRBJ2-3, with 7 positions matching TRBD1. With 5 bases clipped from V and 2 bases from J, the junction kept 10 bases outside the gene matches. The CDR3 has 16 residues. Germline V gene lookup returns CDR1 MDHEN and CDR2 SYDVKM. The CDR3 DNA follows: TGTGCCAGCAGTCAGATACAGGGGCTAAACACAGATACGCAGTATTTT. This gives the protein CASSQIQGLNTDTQYF.

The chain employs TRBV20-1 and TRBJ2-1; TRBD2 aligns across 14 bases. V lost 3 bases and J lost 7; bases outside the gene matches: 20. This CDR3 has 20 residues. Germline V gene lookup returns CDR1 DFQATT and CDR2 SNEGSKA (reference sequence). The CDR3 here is CSASISGGLAGGIRSNEQFF. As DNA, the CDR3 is TGCAGTGCTAGTATTTCAGGCGGACTAGCGGGAGGAATCAGGAGTAATGAGCAGTTCTTC.

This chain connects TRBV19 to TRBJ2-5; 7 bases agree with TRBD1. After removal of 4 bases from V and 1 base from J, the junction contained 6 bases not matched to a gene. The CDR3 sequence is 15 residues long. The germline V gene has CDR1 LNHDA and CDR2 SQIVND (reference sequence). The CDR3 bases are TGTGCCAGTAGTACTTCGGGACAGAGCCAAGAGACCCAGTACTTC. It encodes CASSTSGQSQETQYF.

This CDR3 is CATKEDRGPVDTQYF. CDR3 nucleotide sequence: TGTGCCACCAAAGAAGACAGGGGGCCTGTAGATACGCAGTATTTT. The genes are TRBV28 and TRBJ2-3, with 10 bases that match TRBD1. Germline CDR1 is MDHEN and CDR2 is SYDVKM. Trimming took 10 bases from V and 5 from J; bases not matched to a gene: 12. The CDR3 length is 15 residues.

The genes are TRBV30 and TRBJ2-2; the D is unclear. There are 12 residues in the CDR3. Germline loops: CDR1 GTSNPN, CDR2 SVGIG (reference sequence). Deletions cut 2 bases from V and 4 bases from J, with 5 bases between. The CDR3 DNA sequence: TGTGCCTGGAGTTCCTTCACCGGGGAGCTGTTTTTT. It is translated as CAWSSFTGELFF.

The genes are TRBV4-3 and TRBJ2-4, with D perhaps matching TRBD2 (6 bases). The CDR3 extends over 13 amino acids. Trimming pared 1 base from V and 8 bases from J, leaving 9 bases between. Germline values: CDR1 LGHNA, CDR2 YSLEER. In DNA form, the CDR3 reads TGCGCCAGCAGCCAAGGTGGAGGGTACATTCAGTACTTC. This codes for CASSQGGGYIQYF.

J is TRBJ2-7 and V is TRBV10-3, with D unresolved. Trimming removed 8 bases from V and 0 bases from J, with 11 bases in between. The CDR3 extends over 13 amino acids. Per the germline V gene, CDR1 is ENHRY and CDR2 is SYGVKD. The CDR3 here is CAIGPRSSYEQYF. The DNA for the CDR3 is TGTGCCATCGGGCCGAGAAGCTCCTACGAGCAGTACTTC.

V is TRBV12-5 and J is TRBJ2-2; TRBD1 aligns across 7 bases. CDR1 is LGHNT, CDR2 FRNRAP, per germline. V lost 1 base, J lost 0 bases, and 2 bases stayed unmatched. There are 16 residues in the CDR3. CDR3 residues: CASGLDRGPNTGELFF. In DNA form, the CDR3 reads TGTGCTAGTGGTTTGGACAGGGGCCCGAACACCGGGGAGCTGTTTTTT.

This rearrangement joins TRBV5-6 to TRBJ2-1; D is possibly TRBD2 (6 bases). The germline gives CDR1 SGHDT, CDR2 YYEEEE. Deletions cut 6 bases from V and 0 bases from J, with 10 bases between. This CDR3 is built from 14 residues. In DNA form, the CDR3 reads TGTGCCAGCATGGGGGGTAGCTCCTACAATGAGCAGTTCTTC. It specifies CASMGGSSYNEQFF.

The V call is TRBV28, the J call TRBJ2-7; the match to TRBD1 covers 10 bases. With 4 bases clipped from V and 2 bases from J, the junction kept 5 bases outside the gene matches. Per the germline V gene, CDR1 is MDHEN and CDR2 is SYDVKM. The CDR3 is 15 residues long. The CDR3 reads CASSSLGTGAYEQYF. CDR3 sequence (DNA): TGTGCCAGCAGTTCGCTAGGGACAGGGGCCTACGAGCAGTACTTC. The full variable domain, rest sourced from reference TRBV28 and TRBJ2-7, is DVKVTQSSRYLVKRTGEKVFLECVQDMDHENMFWYRQDPGLGLRLIYFSYDVKMKEKGDIPEGYSVSREKKERFSLILESASTNQTSMYLCASSSLGTGAYEQYFGPGTRLTVT.

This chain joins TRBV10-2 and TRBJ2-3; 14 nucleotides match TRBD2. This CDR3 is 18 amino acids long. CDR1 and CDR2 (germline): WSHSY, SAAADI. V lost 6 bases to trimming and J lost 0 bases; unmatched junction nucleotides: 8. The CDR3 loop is CASRSAGLAGASTDTQYF. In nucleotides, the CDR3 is TGCGCCAGCAGGAGCGCGGGACTAGCGGGGGCCAGCACAGATACGCAGTATTTT.

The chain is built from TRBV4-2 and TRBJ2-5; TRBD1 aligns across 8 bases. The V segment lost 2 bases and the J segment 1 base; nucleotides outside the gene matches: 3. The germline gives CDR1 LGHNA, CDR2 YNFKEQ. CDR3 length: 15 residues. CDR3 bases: TGTGCCAGCAGCCAAACAGGACAGGGCCAAGAGACCCAGTACTTC. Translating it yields CASSQTGQGQETQYF.

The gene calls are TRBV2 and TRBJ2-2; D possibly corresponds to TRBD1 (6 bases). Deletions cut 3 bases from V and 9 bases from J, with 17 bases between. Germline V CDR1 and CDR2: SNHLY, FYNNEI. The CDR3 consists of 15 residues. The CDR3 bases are TGTGCCAGCAGTGACAGGGGTCCCCCGCCCCGGGAGCTGTTTTTT. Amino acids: CASSDRGPPPRELFF.

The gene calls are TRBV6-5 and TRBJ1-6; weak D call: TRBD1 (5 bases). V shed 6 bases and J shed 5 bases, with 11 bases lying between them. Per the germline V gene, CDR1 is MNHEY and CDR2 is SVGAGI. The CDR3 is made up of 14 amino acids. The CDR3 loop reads CASSRGGDNSPLHF. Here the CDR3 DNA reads TGTGCCAGCAGCCGGGGGGGGGATAATTCACCCCTCCACTTT.

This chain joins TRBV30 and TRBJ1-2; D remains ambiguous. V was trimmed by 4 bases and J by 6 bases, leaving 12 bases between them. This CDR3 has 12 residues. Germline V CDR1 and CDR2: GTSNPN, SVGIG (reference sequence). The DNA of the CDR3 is TGTGCCTGGACTCCCAGGCGGGATGGCTACACCTTC. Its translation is CAWTPRRDGYTF.

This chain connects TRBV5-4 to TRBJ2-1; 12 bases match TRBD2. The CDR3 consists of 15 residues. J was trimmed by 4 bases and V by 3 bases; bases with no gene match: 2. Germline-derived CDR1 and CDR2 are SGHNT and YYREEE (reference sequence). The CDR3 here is CASSYGTSGYNEQFF. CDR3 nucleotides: TGTGCCAGCAGCTACGGGACTAGCGGGTACAATGAGCAGTTCTTC.

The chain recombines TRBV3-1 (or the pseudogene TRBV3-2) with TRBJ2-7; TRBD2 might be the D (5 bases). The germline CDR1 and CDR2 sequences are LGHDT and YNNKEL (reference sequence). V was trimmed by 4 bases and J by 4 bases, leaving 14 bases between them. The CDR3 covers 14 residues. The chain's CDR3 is CASSPYGEPYEQYF. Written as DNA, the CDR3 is TGTGCCAGCAGCCCATACGGGGAGCCTTACGAGCAGTACTTC.

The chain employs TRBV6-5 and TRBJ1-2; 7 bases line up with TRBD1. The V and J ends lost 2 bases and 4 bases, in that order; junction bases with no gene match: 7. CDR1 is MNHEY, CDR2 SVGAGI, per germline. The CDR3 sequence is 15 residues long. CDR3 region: CASSYLTGVGYGYTF. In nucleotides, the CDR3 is TGTGCCAGCAGTTACCTAACAGGGGTTGGCTATGGCTACACCTTC.

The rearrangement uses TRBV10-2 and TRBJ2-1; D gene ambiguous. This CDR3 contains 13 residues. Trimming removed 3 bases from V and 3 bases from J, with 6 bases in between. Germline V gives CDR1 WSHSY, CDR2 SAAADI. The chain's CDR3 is CASSEQFYNEQFF. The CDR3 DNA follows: TGCGCCAGCAGTGAACAGTTCTACAATGAGCAGTTCTTC.